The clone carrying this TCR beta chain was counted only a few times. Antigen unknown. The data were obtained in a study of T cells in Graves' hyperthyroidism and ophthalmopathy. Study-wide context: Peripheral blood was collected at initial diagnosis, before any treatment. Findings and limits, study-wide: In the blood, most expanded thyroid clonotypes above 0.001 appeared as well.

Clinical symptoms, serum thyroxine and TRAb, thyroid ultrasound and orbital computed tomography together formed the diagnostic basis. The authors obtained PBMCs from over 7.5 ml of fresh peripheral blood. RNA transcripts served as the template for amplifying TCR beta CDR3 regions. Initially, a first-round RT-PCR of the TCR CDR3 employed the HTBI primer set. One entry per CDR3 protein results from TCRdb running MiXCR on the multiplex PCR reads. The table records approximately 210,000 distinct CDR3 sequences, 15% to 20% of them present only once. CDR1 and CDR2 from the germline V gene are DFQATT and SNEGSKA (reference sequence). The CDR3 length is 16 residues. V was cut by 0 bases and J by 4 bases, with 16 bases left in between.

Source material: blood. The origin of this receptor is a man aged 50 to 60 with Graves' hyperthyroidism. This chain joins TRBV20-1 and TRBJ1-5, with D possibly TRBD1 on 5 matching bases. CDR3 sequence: CSARDLGRGGNQPQHF. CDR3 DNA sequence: TGCAGTGCTAGAGATCTGGGGAGGGGAGGGAATCAGCCCCAGCATTTT.